A selection of T cell receptor beta chains follows, all from one sample in a study of shared clonotypes between healthy human individuals. The data were produced by immunoSEQ multiplex PCR, yet TCRdb's version contains in-frame clones alone and is incomplete. The data show about 1.1 million clones, approximately 78% seen once. What was sequenced was memory CD4+ T cells from PBMCs. Receptors originate from a man between 18 and 29 years old in good health. Some clones in this sample may be carry-over from other donors' samples. The CDR3 runs from the conserved cysteine through the conserved F or W. Each record gives: clone size, V gene, J gene, D gene, CDR3 protein, CDR3 DNA. D genes are given only for firm matches. Clone size appears in some rows only: once, few, many, or a class for an expanded clone.

abundance: once
v_gene: TRBV7-9
j_gene: TRBJ1-5
d_gene: -
CDR3aa: CASSLEGYNQPQHF
CDR3nt: TGTGCCAGCAGCTTAGAAGGATACAATCAGCCCCAGCATTTT

abundance: -
v_gene: TRBV9
j_gene: TRBJ2-5
d_gene: -
CDR3aa: CASSPRTETRGTQYF
CDR3nt: TGTGCCAGCAGCCCACGGACCGAAACTCGGGGGACCCAGTACTTC

abundance: -
v_gene: TRBV5-1
j_gene: TRBJ2-1
d_gene: TRBD1
CDR3aa: CASSVRGQGASWERNEQFF
CDR3nt: TGCGCCAGCAGCGTAAGGGGACAGGGGGCTTCCTGGGAGCGAAATGAGCAGTTCTTC

abundance: -
v_gene: TRBV27
j_gene: TRBJ2-1
d_gene: TRBD2
CDR3aa: CASSPAGLAGIEQFF
CDR3nt: TGTGCCAGCAGTCCGGCGGGACTAGCGGGAATTGAGCAGTTCTTC

abundance: -
v_gene: TRBV5-1
j_gene: TRBJ2-1
d_gene: -
CDR3aa: CASRPTGDNEQFF
CDR3nt: TGCGCCAGCCGACCGACAGGTGACAATGAGCAGTTCTTC

abundance: -
v_gene: TRBV28
j_gene: TRBJ2-1
d_gene: TRBD2
CDR3aa: CASSLGILAGANEQFF
CDR3nt: TGTGCCAGCAGTTTAGGTATACTAGCGGGAGCTAATGAGCAGTTCTTC

abundance: -
v_gene: TRBV6-6
j_gene: TRBJ2-6
d_gene: -
CDR3aa: CASSHTGSGANVLTF
CDR3nt: TGTGCCAGCAGTCACACGGGCTCTGGGGCCAACGTCCTGACTTTC

abundance: -
v_gene: TRBV5-1
j_gene: TRBJ2-3
d_gene: TRBD1
CDR3aa: CASSLATGVISTDTQYF
CDR3nt: TGCGCCAGCAGCTTGGCCACAGGGGTAATTTCGACAGATACGCAGTATTTT

abundance: -
v_gene: TRBV2
j_gene: TRBJ1-2
d_gene: -
CDR3aa: CASSDETYYGYTF
CDR3nt: TGTGCCAGCAGTGACGAGACATACTATGGCTACACCTTC

abundance: -
v_gene: TRBV20-1
j_gene: TRBJ2-7
d_gene: -
CDR3aa: CSAPQGREQYF
CDR3nt: TGCAGTGCTCCCCAGGGGAGGGAGCAGTACTTC

abundance: -
v_gene: TRBV19
j_gene: TRBJ2-1
d_gene: -
CDR3aa: CASSPRGYNEQFF
CDR3nt: TGTGCCAGTAGTCCTCGAGGTTACAATGAGCAGTTCTTC

abundance: few
v_gene: TRBV9
j_gene: TRBJ1-2
d_gene: -
CDR3aa: CASSVGGPQAGYTF
CDR3nt: TGTGCCAGCAGCGTAGGGGGCCCTCAGGCTGGCTACACCTTC

abundance: -
v_gene: TRBV28
j_gene: TRBJ1-5
d_gene: -
CDR3aa: CASSLDRRAWPQHF
CDR3nt: TGTGCCAGCAGTTTGGACCGCAGGGCTTGGCCCCAGCATTTT

abundance: -
v_gene: TRBV7-6
j_gene: TRBJ2-7
d_gene: -
CDR3aa: CASSLGPLYEQYF
CDR3nt: TGTGCCAGCAGCCTCGGGCCATTATACGAGCAGTACTTC